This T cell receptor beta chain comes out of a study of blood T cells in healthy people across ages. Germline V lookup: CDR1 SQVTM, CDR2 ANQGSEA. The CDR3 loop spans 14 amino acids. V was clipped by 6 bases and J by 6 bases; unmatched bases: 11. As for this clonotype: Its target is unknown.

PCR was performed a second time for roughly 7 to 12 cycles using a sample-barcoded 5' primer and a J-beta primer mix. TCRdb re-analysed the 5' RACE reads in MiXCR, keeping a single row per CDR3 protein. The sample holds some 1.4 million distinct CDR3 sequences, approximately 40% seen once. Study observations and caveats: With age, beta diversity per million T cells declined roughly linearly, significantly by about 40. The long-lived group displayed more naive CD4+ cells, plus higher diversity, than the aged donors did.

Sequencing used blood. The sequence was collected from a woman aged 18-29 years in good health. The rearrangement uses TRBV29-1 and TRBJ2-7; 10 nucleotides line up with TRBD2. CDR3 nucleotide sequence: TGCAGCGTCAAGGCCCGACTAGCGGGTGGCGAGCAGTACTTC. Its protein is CSVKARLAGGEQYF.